Listed below are T cell receptor beta chains from one sample, sequenced in a study of blood T cell repertoires in COVID-19. The method was immunoSEQ multiplex PCR; TCRdb's version includes in-frame clones alone and lacks a portion of them. The sample yields over 60,000 clones, about 88% seen once. Material: peripheral blood. Source of these receptors: a man at least 80 years old with acute or convalescent COVID-19. Each CDR3 is given without its conserved first and last residue. D genes are given only for firm matches.

j_gene	d_gene	v_gene	CDR3aa
TRBJ2-7	NA	TRBV19	ASRKEDSYEQY
TRBJ2-7	TRBD1	TRBV6-2/TRBV6-3	ASSSWDRGEQY
TRBJ2-1	TRBD2	TRBV11-2	ASSSHLSGKVYNEQF
TRBJ2-3	TRBD1	TRBV2	ASSDRGREDTQY
TRBJ2-2	NA	TRBV5-6	ASSLANTGELF
TRBJ1-2	NA	TRBV2	ASSGLEGYT
TRBJ1-1	TRBD1	TRBV12-5	ASGLTGWTEAF
TRBJ1-6	TRBD1	TRBV7-9	ASSGTAGGSYNSPLH
TRBJ1-2	NA	TRBV9	ASSVADQRRT
TRBJ1-5	NA	TRBV27	ASSSVGGNQPQH
TRBJ2-3	NA	TRBV7-9	ASSLQDFNTDTQY
TRBJ2-1	NA	TRBV5-6	ASSQLTQSSYNEQF
TRBJ2-2	NA	TRBV18	ASSRAQDTGELF
TRBJ1-3	TRBD1	TRBV30	AWSVGFRGQGNTIY
TRBJ2-1	TRBD2	TRBV15	ATSRGPSGLAGDNEQF
TRBJ1-1	NA	TRBV6-5	ASSSLENTEAF
TRBJ2-3	NA	TRBV24-1	ATSDRDNFKDTQY
TRBJ1-2	NA	TRBV29-1	SVEAANSVLGYT
TRBJ1-3	NA	TRBV9	ASSARPSSGNTIY
TRBJ2-5	NA	TRBV7-9	ASSLVTSQETQY
TRBJ2-6	NA	TRBV19	ASSINRPVSGANVLT
TRBJ1-1	NA	TRBV19	ASSIQAGEAF
TRBJ1-1	NA	TRBV19	ASSKGVNTEAF
TRBJ1-6	TRBD1	TRBV19	ASTRGQGSGSPLH
NA	TRBD1	TRBV7-9	ASSPDRGTSYEQY
TRBJ1-5	TRBD1	TRBV5-1	ASSLDRGGPQH
TRBJ1-3	NA	TRBV7-6	ASSLRQLSGNTIY
TRBJ1-2	NA	TRBV19	ASRSRGRGYLYGYT
TRBJ1-1	NA	TRBV6-5	ATLEGRSITEAF
TRBJ1-3	NA	TRBV6-5	ASSYVSTDTGNTIY
TRBJ1-3	NA	TRBV4-1	ASSQATGAGNTIY
TRBJ2-2	TRBD2	TRBV4-1	ASSQDLRREARPGELF
TRBJ2-5	TRBD2	TRBV3-1/TRBV3-2	ASSWGLAGGQETQY
TRBJ1-2	TRBD1	TRBV18	ASSPTDRGQGGYT
TRBJ1-5	TRBD1	TRBV19	ASSTRTGEDQPQH
TRBJ1-2	TRBD1	TRBV9	ASRAGQGAYYGYT
TRBJ2-1	NA	TRBV15	ATSRLRQGGNEQF
TRBJ2-5	NA	TRBV6-5	ASRGLQGGETQY
TRBJ2-7	TRBD2	TRBV19	ASSIHRGDSYEQY
TRBJ1-4	NA	TRBV3-1/TRBV3-2	ASSLGPPKEKLF
TRBJ2-6	NA	TRBV6-6	ASSWEAGANVLT
TRBJ1-1	NA	TRBV30	AWRSGAATEAF
TRBJ2-2	TRBD2	TRBV2	ASRGLGTGELF
TRBJ2-1	NA	TRBV4-1	ASSHTTLRGPVHEQF
TRBJ2-7	NA	TRBV7-8	ASSSRLIAYEQY
TRBJ1-1	NA	TRBV3-1/TRBV3-2	ASSQGGGTEAF